A single sample gave rise to the 9 T cell receptor beta chains below, sequenced in a study of blood T cell repertoires in COVID-19. Produced via immunoSEQ multiplex PCR; TCRdb's table is partial and in-frame only. The table has 200,000 or so clones, nearly 90% seen once. What was sequenced was PBMCs or T cells enriched from blood (not recorded which). These receptors all come from a woman between 35 and 50 years old with acute COVID-19.

J is TRBJ2-3 and V is TRBV5-4, with D possibly being TRBD2 (5 bases). The germline V gene has CDR1 SGHNT and CDR2 YYREEE (reference sequence). V lost 2 bases to trimming and J lost 0 bases, with 10 bases between them. CDR3 length equals 15 residues. Here the CDR3 DNA reads TGTGCCAGCAGCTTCTACGGCGGGAGCACAGATACGCAGTATTTT. It encodes CASSFYGGSTDTQYF. The full variable domain, with the rest looked up from reference TRBV5-4 and TRBJ2-3, is ETGVTQSPTHLIKTRGQQVTLRCSSQSGHNTVSWYQQALGQGPQFIFQYYREEENGRGNFPPRFSGLQFPNYSSELNVNALELDDSALYLCASSFYGGSTDTQYFGPGTRLTVL.

The chain carries TRBV5-1 and TRBJ1-1; 8 bases line up with TRBD1. This CDR3 comprises 14 residues. Germline-derived CDR1 and CDR2 are SGHRS and YFSETQ. J gave up 1 base and V 3 bases, and 2 bases lay outside the gene matches. In DNA, the CDR3 is TGCGCCAGCAGCTGGGGACAGGCGAACACTGAAGCTTTCTTT. The encoded protein is CASSWGQANTEAFF.

This sequence joins TRBV9 and TRBJ2-3; 9 nucleotides agree with TRBD1. Germline V CDR1 and CDR2: SGDLS, YYNGEE. Trimming at V came to 4 bases and at J to 1 base, leaving 7 bases not matched to a gene. The CDR3 runs to 16 residues. CDR3: CASSPRTGVGTDTQYF. In DNA form, the CDR3 reads TGTGCCAGCAGCCCTCGGACAGGGGTTGGCACAGATACGCAGTATTTT.

The CDR3 DNA is TGCAGCGTTGACGGTGAAAGCTATGGCTACACCTTC. Protein: CSVDGESYGYTF. This chain uses TRBV29-1 with TRBJ1-2; D is ambiguous. CDR3 length equals 12 residues. Trimming left V 3 bases short and J 4 bases short, with 9 bases between. Looked up from germline, CDR1 is SQVTM and CDR2 is ANQGSEA.

The chain carries TRBV7-2 and TRBJ1-1; D not resolved. The CDR3 runs 13 residues. CDR1 is SGHTA, CDR2 FQGNSA, per germline. Trimming removed 5 bases from V and 3 bases from J, with 10 bases in between. The CDR3 coding sequence is TGTGCCAGCAGCGCCGACATCTACACTGAAGCTTTCTTT. Translating it yields CASSADIYTEAFF. Supplemented by reference TRBV7-2 and TRBJ1-1, the full variable domain reads GAGVSQSPSNKVTEKGKDVELRCDPISGHTALYWYRQSLGQGLEFLIYFQGNSAPDKSGLPSDRFSAERTGGSVSTLTIQRTQQEDSAVYLCASSADIYTEAFFGQGTRLTVV.

The rearrangement links TRBV10-2 to TRBJ2-1; TRBD2 matches at 7 bases. Trimming at V came to 1 base and at J to 4 bases, leaving 4 bases not matched to a gene. Germline-derived CDR1 and CDR2 are WSHSY and SAAADI. The CDR3 has 15 residues. The CDR3 loop is CASSEYGTTYNEQFF. The CDR3 nucleotides read TGCGCCAGCAGTGAGTATGGGACTACTTACAATGAGCAGTTCTTC.

The chain links TRBV19 to TRBJ1-5; D ambiguous. Deletions cut 1 base from V and 5 bases from J, with 12 bases between. Germline CDR1 reads LNHDA; CDR2 reads SQIVND (reference sequence). This CDR3 has 15 amino acids. The CDR3 nucleotides are TGTGCCAGTAGTATAGGTCGCGGCGGCGATCAGCCCCAGCATTTT. This sequence encodes CASSIGRGGDQPQHF.

This clone was observed a handful of times. The chain links TRBV19 to TRBJ2-7; 8 bases map to TRBD1. The CDR3 loop spans 13 amino acids. Germline values: CDR1 LNHDA, CDR2 SQIVND (reference sequence). The V and J ends lost 5 bases and 6 bases, in that order; junction bases with no gene match: 6. The CDR3 DNA reads as TGTGCCAGTAGTCCAGGGACAGGATTCGAGCAGTACTTC. Its protein product is CASSPGTGFEQYF. The full variable domain, completed using reference TRBV19 and TRBJ2-7, is DGGITQSPKYLFRKEGQNVTLSCEQNLNHDAMYWYRQDPGQGLRLIYYSQIVNDFQKGDIAEGYSVSREKKESFPLTVTSAQKNPTAFYLCASSPGTGFEQYFGPGTRLTVT.

The chain recombines TRBV24-1 with TRBJ2-7; D is perhaps TRBD1 (6 bases). The CDR3 has 13 amino acids. The V end lost 9 bases, the J end lost 6 bases, and 17 bases lay between the germline ends. Germline CDR1 KGHDR, CDR2 SFDVKD. DNA for the CDR3: TGTGCCACCCCAGGGGTCCGCCCGGGCGAGCAGTACTTC. It is translated as CATPGVRPGEQYF.